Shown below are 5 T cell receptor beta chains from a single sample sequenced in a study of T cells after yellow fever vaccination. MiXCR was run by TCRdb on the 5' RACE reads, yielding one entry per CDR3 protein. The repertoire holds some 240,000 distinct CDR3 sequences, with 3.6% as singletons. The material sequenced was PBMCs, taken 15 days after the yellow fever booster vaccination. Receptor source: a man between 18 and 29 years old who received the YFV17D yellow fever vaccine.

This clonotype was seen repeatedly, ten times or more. CDR3 amino acids: CASSLSTSQSYEQYF. Written as DNA, the CDR3 is TGTGCCAGCAGCTTATCCACTTCTCAGTCCTACGAGCAGTACTTC. The rearrangement joins TRBV7-9 to TRBJ2-7, with D unresolved. This CDR3 region has 15 residues. CDR1 and CDR2 from the germline V gene are SEHNR and FQNEAQ (reference sequence). The ends were cut back, 2 bases at V and 1 base at J, with 12 bases in the middle.

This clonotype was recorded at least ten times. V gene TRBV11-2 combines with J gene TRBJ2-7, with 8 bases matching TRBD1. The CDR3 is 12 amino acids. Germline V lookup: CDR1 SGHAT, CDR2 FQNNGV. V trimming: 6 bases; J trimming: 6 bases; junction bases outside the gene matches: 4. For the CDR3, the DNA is TGTGCCAGCAGTCGGACAGGGCGCGAGCAGTACGTC. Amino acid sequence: CASSRTGREQYV.

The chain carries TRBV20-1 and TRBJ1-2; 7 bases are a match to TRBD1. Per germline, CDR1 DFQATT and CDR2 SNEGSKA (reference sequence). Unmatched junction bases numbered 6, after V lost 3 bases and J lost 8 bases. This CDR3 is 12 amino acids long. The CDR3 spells CSASTGVRGYTF. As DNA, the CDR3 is TGCAGTGCTAGCACAGGGGTTAGGGGCTACACCTTC.

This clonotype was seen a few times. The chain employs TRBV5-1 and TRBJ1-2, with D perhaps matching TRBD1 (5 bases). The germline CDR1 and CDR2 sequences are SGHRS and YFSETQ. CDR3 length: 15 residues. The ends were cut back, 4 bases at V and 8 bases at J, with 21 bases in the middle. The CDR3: CASSLRGEEGRGYTF. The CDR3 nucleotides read TGCGCCAGCAGCCTCCGGGGGGAGGAAGGTCGGGGCTACACCTTC.

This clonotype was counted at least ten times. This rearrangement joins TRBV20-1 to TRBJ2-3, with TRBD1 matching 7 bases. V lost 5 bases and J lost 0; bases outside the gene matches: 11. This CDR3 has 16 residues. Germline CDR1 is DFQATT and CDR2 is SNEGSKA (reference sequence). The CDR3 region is CSALLRTGDSTDTQYF. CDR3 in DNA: TGCAGTGCTCTGCTGAGGACAGGCGATAGCACAGATACGCAGTATTTT.